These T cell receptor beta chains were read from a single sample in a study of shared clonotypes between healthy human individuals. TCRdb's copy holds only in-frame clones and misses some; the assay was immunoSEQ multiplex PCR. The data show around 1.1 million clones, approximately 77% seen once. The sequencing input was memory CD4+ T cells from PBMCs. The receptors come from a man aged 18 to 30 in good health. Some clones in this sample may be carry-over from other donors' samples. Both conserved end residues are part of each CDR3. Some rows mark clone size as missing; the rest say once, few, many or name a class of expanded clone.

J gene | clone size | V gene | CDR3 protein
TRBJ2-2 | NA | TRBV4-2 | CASSQVHRTNTGELFF
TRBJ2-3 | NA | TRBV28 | CASVAPGIHTDTQYF
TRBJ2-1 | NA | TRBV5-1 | CASSFGYNEQFF
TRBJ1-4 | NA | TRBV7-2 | CASSSYMGEKLFF
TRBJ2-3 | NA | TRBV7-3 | CASSLNPRDTQYF
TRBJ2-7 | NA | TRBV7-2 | CASSLGPGGNYEQYF
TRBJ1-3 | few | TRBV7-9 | CASSLGDSPGNTIYF
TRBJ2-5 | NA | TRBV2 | CASSEGEYQETQYF
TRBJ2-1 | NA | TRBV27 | CASRGGRNYNEQFF
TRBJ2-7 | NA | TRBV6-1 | CAARTGIYEQYF
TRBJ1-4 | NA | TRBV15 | CATSRDLNEKLFF
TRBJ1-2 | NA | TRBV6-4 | CASSAGEGGYTF
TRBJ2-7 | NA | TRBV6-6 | CASSYRDRGYEQYF
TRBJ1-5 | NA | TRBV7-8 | CASASGSNQPQHF
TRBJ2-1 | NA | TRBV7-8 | CASSPLRSRSYNEQFF
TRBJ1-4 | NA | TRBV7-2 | CASSLLGNSNEKLFF
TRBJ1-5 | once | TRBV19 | CASSIQGSRNQPQHF
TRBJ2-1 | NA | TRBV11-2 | CAILKGLSYNEQFF
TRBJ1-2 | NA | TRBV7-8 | CASSLQGGGYTF
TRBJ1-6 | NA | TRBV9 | CASSSSGTGNNSPLHF
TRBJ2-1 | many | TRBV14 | CASSIHGASGNYNEQFF
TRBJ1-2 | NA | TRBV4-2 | CASSQDGTGDGYTF
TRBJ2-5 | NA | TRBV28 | CASSSYMEIVETQYF
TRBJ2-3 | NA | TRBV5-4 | CASSLNGGADTQYF
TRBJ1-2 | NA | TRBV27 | CASSLHQGRGPDGYTF
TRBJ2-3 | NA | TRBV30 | CASTGGGTDTQYF
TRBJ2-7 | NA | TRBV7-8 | CASSLGFRRTQAYEQYF
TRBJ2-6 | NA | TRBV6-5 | CASTAPGANVLTF
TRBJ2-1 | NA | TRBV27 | CASSLRVGGSSYNEQFF
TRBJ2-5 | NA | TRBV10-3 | CAIKGPRDEETQYF
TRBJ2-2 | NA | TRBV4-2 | CASSHIGAFSNTGELFF
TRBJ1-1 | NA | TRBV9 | CASSPNPDRARFAFF
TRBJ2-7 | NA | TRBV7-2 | CASSLVTSYLDEQYF
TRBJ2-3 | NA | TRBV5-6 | CASSLAGTGVDTQYF
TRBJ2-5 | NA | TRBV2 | CASSDWTSGSSPSPYAQYF
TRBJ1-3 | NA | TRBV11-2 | CASSSGRGSGNTIYF
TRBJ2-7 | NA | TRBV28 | CASSFIVKGQGARYEQYF
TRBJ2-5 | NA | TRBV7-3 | CASSLTGGDFETQYF
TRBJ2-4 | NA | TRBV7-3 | CASSPGQGQAKNIQYF
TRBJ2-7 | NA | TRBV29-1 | CSVEGQGAYEQYF
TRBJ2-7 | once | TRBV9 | CASSVVGRVKYYEQYF
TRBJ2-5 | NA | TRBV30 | CAGGTGPGEETQYF
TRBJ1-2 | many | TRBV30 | CAWRQGPKYGYTF
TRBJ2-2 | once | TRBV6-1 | CASTPGQGYTGELFF
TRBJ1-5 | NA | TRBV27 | CASSGAGLGESGTQPQHF
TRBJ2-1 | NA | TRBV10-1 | CASSDGLASDEQFF
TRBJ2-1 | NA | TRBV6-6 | CASSSGNYNEQFF
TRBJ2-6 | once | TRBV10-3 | CAISDFGPGANVLTF
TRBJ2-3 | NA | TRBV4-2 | CASSPRAAGGGTDTQYF
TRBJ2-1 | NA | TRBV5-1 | CASRSGLAGGEQFF
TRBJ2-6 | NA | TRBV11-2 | CASSLARGSGANVLTF